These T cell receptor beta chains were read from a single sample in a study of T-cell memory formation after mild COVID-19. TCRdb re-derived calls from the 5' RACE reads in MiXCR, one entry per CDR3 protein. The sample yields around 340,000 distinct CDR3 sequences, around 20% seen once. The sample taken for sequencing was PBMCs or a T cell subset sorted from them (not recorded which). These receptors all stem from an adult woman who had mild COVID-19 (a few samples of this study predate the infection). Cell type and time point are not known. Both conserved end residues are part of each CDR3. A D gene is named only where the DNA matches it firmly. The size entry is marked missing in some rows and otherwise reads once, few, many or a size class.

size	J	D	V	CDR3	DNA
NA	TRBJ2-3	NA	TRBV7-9	CASSLDPLKTQYF	TGTGCCAGCAGCTTAGACCCTCTGAAGACGCAGTATTTT
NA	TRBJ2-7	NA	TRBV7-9	CASTGTTYEQYF	TGTGCCAGCACCGGGACGACCTACGAGCAGTACTTC
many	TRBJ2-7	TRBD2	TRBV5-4	CASSPGTSGGLTYEQYF	TGTGCCAGCAGTCCCGGGACTAGCGGGGGGCTTACCTACGAGCAGTACTTC
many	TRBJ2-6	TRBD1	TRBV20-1	CSARPTGSTGANVLTF	TGCAGTGCTAGACCGACAGGGAGCACTGGGGCCAACGTCCTGACTTTC
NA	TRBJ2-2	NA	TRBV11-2	CASSLPKNTGELFF	TGTGCCAGCAGCTTACCCAAGAACACCGGGGAGCTGTTTTTT
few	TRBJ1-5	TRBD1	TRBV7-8	CASSFTGQRNQPQHF	TGTGCCAGCAGCTTCACGGGACAGCGTAATCAGCCCCAGCATTTT
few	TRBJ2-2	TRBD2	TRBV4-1	CASSQGLAGGPSGELFF	TGCGCCAGCAGCCAAGGACTAGCGGGGGGGCCCTCCGGGGAGCTGTTTTTT
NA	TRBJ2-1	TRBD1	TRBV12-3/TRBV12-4	CASSNGQGYNEQFF	TGTGCCAGCAGTAACGGACAGGGTTACAATGAGCAGTTCTTC
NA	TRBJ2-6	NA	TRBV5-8	CASSLVERSGANVLTF	TGTGCCAGCAGCTTGGTTGAGAGATCTGGGGCCAACGTCCTGACTTTC
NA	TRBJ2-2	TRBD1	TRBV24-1	CATSDPGQRNTGELFF	TGTGCCACCAGTGACCCGGGACAGCGAAACACCGGGGAGCTGTTTTTT
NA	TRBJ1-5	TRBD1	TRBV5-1	CASSWGQGQPQHF	TGCGCCAGCAGCTGGGGACAGGGTCAGCCCCAGCATTTT
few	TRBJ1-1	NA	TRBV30	CALQRGPNTEAFF	TGTGCCCTACAGCGGGGACCGAACACTGAAGCTTTCTTT
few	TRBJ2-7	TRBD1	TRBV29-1	CSGRQGSSYEQYF	TGCAGCGGTAGACAGGGGAGCTCCTACGAGCAGTACTTC
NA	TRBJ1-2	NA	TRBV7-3	CASSLRKGSGYTF	TGTGCCAGCAGCTTAAGGAAGGGTTCCGGCTACACCTTC
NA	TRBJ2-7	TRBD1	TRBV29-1	CSATDRGSSYEQYF	TGCAGCGCTACCGACAGGGGGAGCTCCTACGAGCAGTACTTC
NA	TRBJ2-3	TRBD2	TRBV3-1	CASSVLAGATDTQYF	TGTGCCAGCAGCGTACTAGCGGGAGCCACAGATACGCAGTATTTT
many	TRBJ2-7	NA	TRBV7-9	CASSPTGGMYEQYF	TGTGCCAGCAGCCCAACTGGCGGGATGTACGAGCAGTACTTC
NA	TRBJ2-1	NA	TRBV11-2	CASSLGYGSGYEQFF	TGTGCCAGCAGCTTAGGGTACGGGAGCGGTTATGAGCAGTTCTTC
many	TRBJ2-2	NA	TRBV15	CATSTLVWNTGELFF	TGTGCCACCAGCACACTAGTGTGGAACACCGGGGAGCTGTTTTTT
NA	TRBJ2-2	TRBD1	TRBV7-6	CASSPPGGEYTGELFF	TGTGCCAGCAGCCCTCCAGGGGGCGAATACACCGGGGAGCTGTTTTTT
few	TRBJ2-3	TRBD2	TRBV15	CATSSIGLATDTQYF	TGTGCCACCAGCAGTATAGGACTAGCCACAGATACGCAGTATTTT
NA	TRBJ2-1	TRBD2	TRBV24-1	CATSHVGVAGVYNEQFF	TGTGCCACCTCGCACGTCGGTGTAGCGGGAGTCTACAATGAGCAGTTCTTC
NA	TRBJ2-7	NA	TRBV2	CASSDAGYHEQYF	TGTGCCAGCAGTGACGCAGGATACCACGAGCAGTACTTC
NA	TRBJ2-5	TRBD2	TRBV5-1	CASSLGLAAQETQYF	TGCGCCAGCAGCTTGGGACTAGCGGCTCAAGAGACCCAGTACTTC
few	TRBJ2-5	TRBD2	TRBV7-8	CASSFGGGGETQYF	TGTGCCAGCAGCTTCGGGGGGGGAGGAGAGACCCAGTACTTC
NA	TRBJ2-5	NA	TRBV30	CAWSVSLRTQYF	TGTGCCTGGAGTGTCAGCCTTAGAACCCAGTACTTC
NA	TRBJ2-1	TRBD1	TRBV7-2	CASGTPGQAYNEQFF	TGTGCCAGCGGAACCCCGGGACAGGCTTACAATGAGCAGTTCTTC
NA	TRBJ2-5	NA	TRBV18	CASSPLPPVETQYF	TGTGCCAGCTCACCGCTCCCGCCCGTGGAGACCCAGTACTTC
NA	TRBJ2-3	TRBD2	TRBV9	CASSVSGDTQYF	TGTGCCAGCAGCGTTAGCGGGGATACGCAGTATTTT
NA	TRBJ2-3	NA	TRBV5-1	CASSLYQGTSNTQYF	TGCGCCAGCAGCTTGTATCAGGGAACCTCTAATACGCAGTATTTT
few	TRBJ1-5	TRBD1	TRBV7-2	CASSPGSGQGFQPQHF	TGTGCCAGCAGCCCGGGATCTGGACAGGGGTTTCAGCCCCAGCATTTT
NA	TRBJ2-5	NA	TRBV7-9	CASSLGKETQYF	TGTGCCAGCAGCTTAGGGAAAGAGACCCAGTACTTC
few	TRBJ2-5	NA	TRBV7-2	CASSYPPETQYF	TGTGCCAGCAGCTACCCCCCAGAGACCCAGTACTTC
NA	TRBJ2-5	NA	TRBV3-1	CASSSFGRRETQYF	TGTGCCAGCAGCTCCTTTGGGCGGAGGGAGACCCAGTACTTC
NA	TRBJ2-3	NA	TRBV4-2	CASSQGIKSTSTDTQYF	TGTGCCAGCAGCCAAGGAATAAAGTCCACTAGCACAGATACGCAGTATTTT
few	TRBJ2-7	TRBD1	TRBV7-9	CASSQTGGILGGEQYF	TGTGCCAGCAGCCAGACAGGGGGTATCTTGGGAGGCGAGCAGTACTTC
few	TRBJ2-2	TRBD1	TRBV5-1	CASSLGDSTGELFF	TGCGCCAGCAGCTTGGGGGACAGCACCGGGGAGCTGTTTTTT
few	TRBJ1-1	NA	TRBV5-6	CASSSFRGGVNTEAFF	TGTGCCAGCAGCAGCTTCAGGGGAGGCGTGAACACTGAAGCTTTCTTT
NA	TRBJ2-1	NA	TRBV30	CAWSAPPWRAPYNEQFF	TGTGCCTGGAGTGCTCCACCTTGGCGGGCACCCTACAATGAGCAGTTCTTC
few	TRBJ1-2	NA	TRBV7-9	CASTPAGNYGYTF	TGTGCCAGCACCCCAGCAGGGAACTATGGCTACACCTTC
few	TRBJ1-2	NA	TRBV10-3	CAISESLAEYGYTF	TGTGCCATCAGTGAGTCGTTAGCTGAGTATGGCTACACCTTC
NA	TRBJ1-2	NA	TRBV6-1	CASSEAEVSGNYGYTF	TGTGCCAGCAGTGAAGCGGAAGTGTCAGGGAACTATGGCTACACCTTC
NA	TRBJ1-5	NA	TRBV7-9	CASSLDENQPQHF	TGTGCCAGCAGCTTAGACGAGAATCAGCCCCAGCATTTT
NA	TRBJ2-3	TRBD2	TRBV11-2	CANSLDRPLAGSTDTQYF	TGTGCCAACAGCTTAGATAGGCCGCTAGCGGGGAGCACAGATACGCAGTATTTT
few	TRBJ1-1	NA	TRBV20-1	CSAETRRGVTEAFF	TGCAGTGCTGAAACACGACGGGGAGTCACTGAAGCTTTCTTT
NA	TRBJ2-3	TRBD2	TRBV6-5	CATRTRESSTQYF	TGTGCCACCCGGACTAGGGAGAGCTCTACGCAGTATTTT
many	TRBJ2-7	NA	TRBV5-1	CASSRTSSYEQYF	TGCGCCAGCAGTCGGACATCCTCCTACGAGCAGTACTTC
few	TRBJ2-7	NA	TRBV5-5	CASSPWDGSYEQYF	TGTGCCAGCAGCCCCTGGGACGGGTCCTACGAGCAGTACTTC
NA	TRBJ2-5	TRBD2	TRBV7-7	CASSLGGTRKETQYF	TGTGCTAGCAGCTTAGGGGGGACTAGGAAAGAGACCCAGTACTTC
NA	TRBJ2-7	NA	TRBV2	CASSLGLAEQYF	TGTGCCAGCAGTCTGGGGCTGGCCGAGCAGTACTTC
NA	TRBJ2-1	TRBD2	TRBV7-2	CASSLRRGVYNEQFF	TGTGCCAGCAGCTTAAGGCGGGGGGTCTACAATGAGCAGTTCTTC
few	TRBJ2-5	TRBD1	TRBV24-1	CATSEGQIQETQYF	TGTGCCACCAGTGAGGGACAGATCCAAGAGACCCAGTACTTC
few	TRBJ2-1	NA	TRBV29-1	CSAGTFYNEQFF	TGCAGCGCAGGGACCTTTTACAATGAGCAGTTCTTC
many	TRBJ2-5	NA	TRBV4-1	CASSQARTRGGETQYF	TGCGCCAGCAGCCAAGCGAGGACCCGCGGTGGGGAGACCCAGTACTTC
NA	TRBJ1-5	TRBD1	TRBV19	CASSPGQGRNGNQPQHF	TGTGCCAGTAGTCCAGGACAGGGGAGAAATGGCAATCAGCCCCAGCATTTT
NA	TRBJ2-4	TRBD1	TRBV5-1	CASSLVQTGIQNIQYF	TGCGCCAGCAGCTTGGTACAGACAGGGATCCAAAACATTCAGTACTTC
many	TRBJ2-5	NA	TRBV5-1	CASSPRPGARPSETQYF	TGCGCCAGCAGCCCCCGACCCGGGGCAAGGCCCTCTGAGACCCAGTACTTC
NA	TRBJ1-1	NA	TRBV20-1	CSARGPGRNEAFF	TGCAGTGCTAGAGGTCCGGGGCGAAATGAAGCTTTCTTT
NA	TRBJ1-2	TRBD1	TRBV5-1	CASSLVKEGTGANYGYTF	TGCGCCAGCAGCTTGGTAAAAGAGGGGACAGGGGCTAACTATGGCTACACCTTC